One and the same sample provided the 3 T cell receptor beta chains below, sequenced in a study of T cells in localized non-small cell lung cancer (TCRdb year 2020). Library generation was performed with the immunoSEQ multiplex PCR assay. TCRdb retrieved this table from immuneACCESS and kept in-frame rearrangements only. Not all clones are present; in checked studies, unresolved V genes account for under half, and no reason is known for the remainder. The sample profile shows 15,000 or so clones; around 90% of them were found once. The top ten clonotypes cover 2.7% of the sample. Sample: peripheral blood mononuclear cells, taken before any cancer treatment. Receptors originate from a man aged 40 to 70 with stage III lung adenocarcinoma.

The chain uses TRBV5-4 and TRBJ2-7; D may be TRBD1 or TRBD2 (5 bases each). Germline lookup yields CDR1 SGHNT and CDR2 YYREEE (reference sequence). CDR3 length: 14 residues. V lost 5 bases, J lost 5 bases, and 17 bases lay in between. CDR3 amino acids: CASSFRDGAHEQYF. The CDR3 DNA follows: TGTGCCAGCAGTTTCCGGGACGGAGCCCACGAGCAGTACTTC.

The chain links TRBV28 to TRBJ1-1; the D gene is possibly TRBD1 (6 bases). The CDR3 has 15 residues. Germline lookup yields CDR1 MDHEN and CDR2 SYDVKM. The V end lost 2 bases, the J end lost 7 bases, and 17 bases lay between the germline ends. The CDR3 is CASSLRVRGANEAFF. CDR3 nucleotide sequence: TGTGCCAGCAGTTTAAGGGTCCGGGGGGCAAATGAAGCTTTCTTT.

The rearrangement joins TRBV6-1 to TRBJ1-5; D unresolved. In germline, CDR1 is MNHNS, CDR2 SASEGT. Trimming removed 6 bases from V and 4 bases from J, with 7 bases in between. The CDR3 covers 12 residues. The CDR3 spells CASSPSNQPQHF. The CDR3 nucleotides are TGTGCCAGCAGCCCGTCTAATCAGCCCCAGCATTTT.